This T cell receptor beta chain was sequenced during a study of vaccination and CD4 T cells after COVID-19. On the study more broadly: Samples were taken after vaccination, a median of around 76 days after dose two, with a range of 14 to 241. In culture, cells were exposed to overlapping spike peptides from SARS-CoV-2, HCoV-NL63, HCoV-OC43 and HCoV-229E.

The treatment was: roughly 11-day PBMC culture with coronavirus spike peptide pools or control peptides (ViraFEST assay). This clonotype was detected only a few times. What it binds is unknown. There are 13 residues in the CDR3. V was cut by 1 base and J by 4 bases, with 7 bases left in between. Germline V gene sequence: CDR1 DFQATT, CDR2 SNEGSKA (reference sequence). The Oncomine TCR Beta short-read assay sequenced DNA from cultured CD4+ T cells. TCRdb fed the PCR reads into MiXCR, producing one record per CDR3 protein. The sample includes thousands of distinct CDR3 sequences, more than 30% of them seen just once.

Input material: cultured CD4+ T cells from blood. V and J are TRBV20-1 and TRBJ2-2; D is ambiguous. The TCR sequence derives from a human donor with COVID-19. CDR3 nucleotides: TGCAGTGCTAGAGTTAGAATCACCGGGGAGCTGTTTTTT. Protein product: CSARVRITGELFF.